These T cell receptor beta chains were read from a single sample in a study of beta chain features in type 1 diabetes. Clones were read by immunoSEQ multiplex PCR, and TCRdb kept only the in-frame ones, dropping some. The repertoire holds fewer than 300,000 clones, with roughly 20% as singletons. Sequencing used naive CD4+ T cells from blood. Receptors originate from a woman in her thirties or forties with type 1 diabetes. CDR3s include the opening cysteine and the closing phenylalanine or tryptophan. The order of the fields is V gene, J gene, clone size, D gene, CDR3 protein, CDR3 DNA. A D gene is named only where the DNA matches it firmly. Not all rows give a size; the values are once, few, many and, for expanded clones, a class.

TRBV5-4	TRBJ1-1	few	-	CASSPQGPDTEAFF	TGTGCCAGCAGCCCACAGGGCCCAGACACTGAAGCTTTCTTT
TRBV9	TRBJ1-1	few	-	CASSVAPNTEAFF	TGTGCCAGCAGCGTGGCACCCAACACTGAAGCTTTCTTT
TRBV9	TRBJ1-2	-	-	CASSVEAGPMDYGYTF	TGTGCCAGCAGCGTAGAGGCAGGGCCCATGGACTATGGCTACACCTTC
TRBV7-2	TRBJ2-7	few	TRBD1	CASSYRDRAYEQYF	TGTGCCAGCAGCTACCGGGACAGGGCTTACGAGCAGTACTTC
TRBV4-1	TRBJ2-3	-	-	CASSQATGTDTQYF	TGCGCCAGCAGCCAGGCCACAGGGACAGATACGCAGTATTTT
TRBV27	TRBJ1-2	-	-	CASSLGGDYGYTF	TGTGCCAGCAGTTTAGGGGGGGACTATGGCTACACCTTC
TRBV29-1	TRBJ1-1	few	-	CSVAGGLRGTEAFF	TGCAGCGTTGCGGGTGGCCTAAGAGGCACTGAAGCTTTCTTT
TRBV11-2	TRBJ1-1	few	-	CASSLFEHTEAFF	TGTGCCAGCAGCTTATTCGAGCACACTGAAGCTTTCTTT
TRBV9	TRBJ1-6	few	-	CASSPDRDKYSPLHF	TGTGCCAGCAGCCCTGACCGGGACAAATATTCACCCCTCCACTTT
TRBV28	TRBJ2-1	-	TRBD1	CASTPQGVGPAYNEQFF	TGTGCCAGCACACCTCAGGGGGTAGGCCCCGCCTACAATGAGCAGTTCTTC